The clone carrying this T cell receptor (beta chain) has a handful of counts. Its antigen is not known. This specimen comes from a study of early T cells in non-severe SARS-CoV-2 infection. General study results and limits: Anti-spike CD8 specificities were favored by VDJdb matching, whose results missed private and CD4 specificities.

TCRdb re-analysed the 5' RACE reads in MiXCR, keeping a single row per CDR3 protein. The sample includes 80,000 to 100,000 distinct CDR3 sequences, under 15% of them seen just once. V dropped 6 bases and J dropped 0; count of bases not matched to a gene: 8. This CDR3 contains 14 residues. From germline, CDR1 is SQVTM and CDR2 ANQGSEA. V usage is TRBV29-1 and J usage is TRBJ2-7, with 7 bases aligning to TRBD1. This receptor was obtained from an adult who was a healthcare worker with PCR-confirmed SARS-CoV-2 infection or an uninfected control (not recorded which). Sample: whole blood. Here the CDR3 DNA reads TGCAGCGTCTCGACAGGGAGCCTCTCCTACGAGCAGTACTTC. This encodes CSVSTGSLSYEQYF.